This T cell receptor beta chain was recorded in a study of T-cell reconstitution after alpha-beta-depleted transplantation in children. Study observations and caveats: Hyperexpanded clones declined; after one year, newly produced T cells mostly supplied diversity. At around two months after transplant, the alpha-beta T cells were reportedly derived from several hundred expanded clones that came from non-depleted graft cells. Surviving recipient T cells and thymic progenitors produced the high day-60 TCRbeta diversity seen in some patients.

Regarding this clonotype: The antigen remains unidentified.

The TCRbeta library incorporated unique molecular identifiers. MiXCR was run by TCRdb on the PCR reads, yielding one entry per CDR3 protein. Among about 110,000 distinct CDR3 sequences listed, under 30% were seen once. The CDR3 has 14 residues. Deletions cut 5 bases from V and 4 bases from J, with 14 bases between. The sample here was PBMCs, mostly from graft donor cells, taken 180 days after TCRalphabeta/CD19-depleted stem cell transplant. The TCR sequence derives from a male patient under 10 years old who had a stem cell transplant for chronic granulomatous disease, so the T cells may come from the graft donor. J is TRBJ1-2 and V is TRBV12-3 or TRBV12-4, with D perhaps matching TRBD1 (6 bases). The CDR3 DNA is TGTGCCAGCAGTCCCTCGGGACAACCCTATGGCTACACCTTC. Translated, it gives CASSPSGQPYGYTF.